This passage covers 20 T cell receptor beta chains from one sample sequenced in a study of CD8 T cells in Susac syndrome. It was with random hexamers that roughly 0.5 to 1 ug RNA was reverse transcribed. One entry per CDR3 protein results from TCRdb running MiXCR on the immunoSEQ multiplex PCR reads. The repertoire includes about 210,000 distinct CDR3 sequences, 94% of them detected once, and about 0.15% sits in the top ten. The sample was CD4+ T cells from PBMCs. The receptor set was obtained from a human donor with Susac syndrome.

This chain joins TRBV28 and TRBJ1-2; D is uncertain. Trimming pared 3 bases from V and 5 bases from J, leaving 7 bases between. Germline V gene sequence: CDR1 MDHEN, CDR2 SYDVKM. The CDR3 spans 12 residues. DNA for the CDR3: TGTGCCAGCAGTTTCGGGCAGTATGGCTACACCTTC. Its protein product is CASSFGQYGYTF.

V and J are TRBV5-1 and TRBJ2-7, with D perhaps matching TRBD2 (5 bases). The V gene lost 1 base and the J gene lost 3 bases, with 17 bases spanning the gap. Germline CDR1 SGHRS, CDR2 YFSETQ. The CDR3 covers 16 residues. The CDR3 here is CASSLSLGVRLYEQYF. The CDR3 region has the DNA TGCGCCAGCAGCTTGTCGTTGGGAGTCAGACTCTACGAGCAGTACTTC.

This chain connects TRBV20-1 to TRBJ1-5, with a weak D call TRBD1 (5 bases). CDR3 length equals 14 residues. Germline CDR1 reads DFQATT; CDR2 reads SNEGSKA (reference sequence). V lost 0 bases, J lost 4 bases, and 10 bases lay in between. The CDR3 sequence: CSARDRGTNQPQHF. Written as DNA, the CDR3 is TGCAGTGCTAGAGATCGAGGGACTAATCAGCCCCAGCATTTT.

This chain connects TRBV20-1 to TRBJ1-6, with D unresolved. Trimming removed 2 bases from V and 6 bases from J, with 20 bases in between. CDR1 DFQATT and CDR2 SNEGSKA come from the germline V gene (reference sequence). This CDR3 region has 17 residues. Here the CDR3 reads CSARRPPDRYSNSPLHF. The DNA for the CDR3 is TGCAGTGCTAGACGTCCCCCGGATAGATATAGTAATTCACCCCTCCACTTT.

The chain employs TRBV19 and TRBJ2-7; 8 bases map to TRBD1. Per the germline V gene, CDR1 is LNHDA and CDR2 is SQIVND (reference sequence). The V gene end was trimmed by 6 bases and the J gene end by 3 bases; junction bases not matched to a gene: 7. The CDR3 is 14 amino acids. The CDR3: CASSDQGASYEQYF. The CDR3 DNA reads as TGTGCCAGTAGCGATCAGGGGGCGAGCTACGAGCAGTACTTC.

V is TRBV30 and J is TRBJ2-5, with a possible D match to TRBD2 (6 bases). The CDR3 runs 17 residues. V lost 2 bases and J 7 bases, leaving 26 bases between the germline ends. Germline CDR1 reads GTSNPN; CDR2 reads SVGIG (reference sequence). The CDR3 here is CAWSRAQGTPWGGTQYF. CDR3 nucleotide sequence: TGTGCCTGGAGTAGGGCCCAGGGCACTCCCTGGGGAGGGACCCAGTACTTC.

This clonotype was found once. CDR3 sequence (DNA): TGTGCCAGCAGCCAAGTGACAGGGGTTGGGGGAGAGCAGTACTTC. Translated: CASSQVTGVGGEQYF. The J gene is TRBJ2-7, the V gene TRBV14, with TRBD1 matching 8 bases. Germline V lookup: CDR1 SGHDN, CDR2 FVKESK. The CDR3 extends over 15 amino acids. Trimming at V came to 1 base and at J to 7 bases, leaving 9 bases not matched to a gene.

The chain employs TRBV7-8 and TRBJ1-2; D is undetermined. The V end lost 5 bases, the J end lost 5 bases, and 15 bases lay between the germline ends. Germline V CDR1 and CDR2: SGHVS, FQNEAQ. This CDR3 comprises 14 residues. The CDR3 DNA reads as TGTGCCAGCAGCGCCGCGGGTCCGGAGTATGGCTACACCTTC. Its translation: CASSAAGPEYGYTF.

The chain combines TRBV29-1 with TRBJ2-3; possible D gene TRBD2, 7 bases. The CDR3 runs 12 residues. V lost 6 bases, J lost 6 bases, and 13 bases lay in between. CDR1 is SQVTM, CDR2 ANQGSEA, per germline. CDR3: CSVGGGEDTQYF. CDR3 nucleotide sequence: TGCAGCGTAGGGGGGGGCGAGGATACGCAGTATTTT.

V is TRBV10-3 and J is TRBJ2-3; no clear D. There are 12 residues in the CDR3. Germline-derived CDR1 and CDR2 are ENHRY and SYGVKD. The V end lost 2 bases, the J end lost 9 bases, and 9 bases lay between the germline ends. The CDR3 here is CAISEGPQTQYF. DNA of the CDR3: TGTGCCATCAGTGAGGGTCCCCAGACGCAGTATTTT.

This rearrangement joins TRBV10-3 to TRBJ2-5, with 13 bases that match TRBD2. The CDR3 runs to 13 residues. Germline trimming cut 9 bases from V and 4 bases from J; bases unmatched to any gene: 2. Germline lookup yields CDR1 ENHRY and CDR2 SYGVKD. The CDR3 loop reads CAIRTSGGETQYF. The CDR3 DNA is TGTGCCATTCGGACTAGCGGGGGAGAGACCCAGTACTTC.

V usage is TRBV6-5 and J usage is TRBJ1-1; D not certain. The CDR3 spans 12 residues. The V end lost 4 bases, the J end lost 4 bases, and 7 bases lay between the germline ends. The V gene's germline CDR1 is MNHEY and CDR2 SVGAGI. CDR3 nucleotide sequence: TGTGCCAGCAGTTCTCAAGCCACTGAAGCTTTCTTT. Translated, it gives CASSSQATEAFF.

The chain links TRBV12-3 or TRBV12-4 to TRBJ1-1, with D maybe TRBD1 (5 bases). V lost 6 bases to trimming and J lost 1 base, with 15 bases between them. CDR3 length: 15 residues. CDR3 DNA: TGTGCCAGCAGCCGCCACAGGTTTGGGAACACTGAAGCTTTCTTT. Protein product: CASSRHRFGNTEAFF.

This chain joins TRBV12-3 or TRBV12-4 and TRBJ2-1; D perhaps matches TRBD2 (5 bases). With 2 bases removed from V and 8 bases from J, the gap between germline ends came to 10 bases. The CDR3 consists of 13 residues. CDR3 region: CASSLTHGDEQFF. In DNA form, the CDR3 reads TGTGCCAGCAGTTTAACTCACGGGGATGAGCAGTTCTTC.

The CDR3 reads CASSTPANYEQYF. The CDR3 nucleotides are TGTGCCAGTAGTACGCCGGCCAACTACGAGCAGTACTTC. This chain links TRBV19 with TRBJ2-7; no definite D call. Germline V gene lookup returns CDR1 LNHDA and CDR2 SQIVND (reference sequence). V was clipped by 4 bases and J by 3 bases, with 10 bases between them. CDR3 length equals 13 residues.

The J gene is TRBJ2-5, the V gene TRBV5-1; no reliable D call. This CDR3 region has 12 residues. The germline CDR1 and CDR2 sequences are SGHRS and YFSETQ. Between the trimmed V and J ends, which lost 0 bases and 7 bases, there was a span of 7 bases. CDR3 DNA: TGCGCCAGCAGCTTGGATAAGGGGACCCAGTACTTC. The encoded protein is CASSLDKGTQYF.

V and J are TRBV6-6 and TRBJ2-7; the match to TRBD1 covers 10 bases. This CDR3 region has 16 residues. The V gene end was trimmed by 4 bases and the J gene end by 5 bases; junction bases not matched to a gene: 11. CDR1 is MNHNY, CDR2 SVGAGI, per germline (reference sequence). The CDR3 spells CASSSIPGQGRNEQYF. The CDR3 DNA follows: TGTGCCAGCAGTTCAATCCCGGGACAGGGGAGGAACGAGCAGTACTTC.

There are a few counts of this clonotype. The V gene is TRBV5-1, the J gene TRBJ2-7; D call uncertain. V dropped 0 bases and J dropped 0 bases, with 7 bases sitting between them. The germline gives CDR1 SGHRS, CDR2 YFSETQ. CDR3 length equals 14 residues. This CDR3 is CASSLAPSSYEQYF. The CDR3 region has the DNA TGCGCCAGCAGCTTGGCCCCCTCCTCCTACGAGCAGTACTTC. The full variable domain, in which reference TRBV5-1 and TRBJ2-7 provide the parts outside the CDR3, is KAGVTQTPRYLIKTRGQQVTLSCSPISGHRSVSWYQQTPGQGLQFLFEYFSETQRNKGNFPGRFSGRQFSNSRSEMNVSTLELGDSALYLCASSLAPSSYEQYFGPGTRLTVT.

The V gene is TRBV7-2, the J gene TRBJ2-7; 7 positions agree with TRBD1. The J segment lost 0 bases and the V segment lost 5 bases, leaving 7 bases of the junction unmatched. This CDR3 region has 15 residues. Germline V gives CDR1 SGHTA, CDR2 FQGNSA. The CDR3 nucleotides are TGTGCCAGCAGCCAAGGGGGCCTGATCTCCTACGAGCAGTACTTC. Protein sequence: CASSQGGLISYEQYF.

This rearrangement joins TRBV5-1 to TRBJ1-2; 7 nucleotides match TRBD1. This CDR3 has 17 amino acids. Germline V gene sequence: CDR1 SGHRS, CDR2 YFSETQ. V lost 0 bases to trimming and J lost 4 bases; unmatched junction nucleotides: 12. CDR3 nucleotides: TGCGCCAGCAGCTTGGCGGGACAGAGACCAGCTGGCTATGGCTACACCTTC. Its translation: CASSLAGQRPAGYGYTF.